What follows are 3 T cell receptor beta chains derived from one specimen sequenced in a study of cytomegalovirus exposure and HLA in healthy donors. 60 Vbeta and 13 Jbeta primers were used in PCR. Only in-frame clones appear in the TCRdb table, and some are missing; sequencing was by immunoSEQ multiplex PCR. This table has 200,000 to 250,000 clones, about 77% appearing once. Source material: PBMCs. Receptor source: a woman younger than 45 in good health and CMV-seronegative.

This clone has a handful of counts. The chain couples TRBV28 to TRBJ1-4; D remains unclear. CDR1 is MDHEN, CDR2 SYDVKM, per germline. The CDR3 loop spans 14 amino acids. V dropped 3 bases and J dropped 5 bases, with 10 bases sitting between them. Here the CDR3 DNA reads TGTGCCAGCAGTTTCCCCGGGATAAATGAAAAACTGTTTTTT. Translated: CASSFPGINEKLFF.

This clone was detected only once. The chain recombines TRBV6-5 with TRBJ1-6, with D unclear. The CDR3 is 12 residues long. The germline V gene has CDR1 MNHEY and CDR2 SVGAGI. The germline V and J ends were trimmed by 0 bases and 9 bases, with 3 bases remaining between them. The DNA of the CDR3 is TGTGCCAGCAGTTACTCGAGTTCACCCCTCCACTTT. Translation: CASSYSSSPLHF.

Notes on this clone: The sample contains more than one DNA sequence encoding this CDR3. CDR3 sequence: CASSEAPGSNQPQHF. CDR3 bases: TGTGCCAGCAGTGAAGCGCCAGGAAGCAATCAGCCCCAGCATTTT. The chain links TRBV6-1 to TRBJ1-5; D not resolved. The V gene's germline CDR1 is MNHNS and CDR2 SASEGT. The CDR3 loop spans 15 amino acids. Trimming removed 0 bases at V and 1 base at J, with 7 bases between.